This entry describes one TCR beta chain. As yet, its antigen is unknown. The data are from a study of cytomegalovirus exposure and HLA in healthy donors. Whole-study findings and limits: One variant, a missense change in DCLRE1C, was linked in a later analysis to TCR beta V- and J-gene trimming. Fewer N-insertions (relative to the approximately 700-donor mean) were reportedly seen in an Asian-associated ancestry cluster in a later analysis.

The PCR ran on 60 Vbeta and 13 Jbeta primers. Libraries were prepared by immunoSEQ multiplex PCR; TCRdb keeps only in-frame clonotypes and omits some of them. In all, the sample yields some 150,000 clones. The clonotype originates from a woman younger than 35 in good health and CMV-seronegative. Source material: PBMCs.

The CDR3 coding sequence is TGTGCCAGCAGCCTTCGGTCCGGGAGGAAGAACGAGCAGTACTTC. This translates into CASSLRSGRKNEQYF. The chain combines TRBV16 with TRBJ2-7; 7 nucleotides match TRBD2. The V and J ends lost 4 bases and 5 bases, in that order; junction bases with no gene match: 11. The CDR3 extends over 15 amino acids. Germline V gives CDR1 KGHSY, CDR2 FQNENV.